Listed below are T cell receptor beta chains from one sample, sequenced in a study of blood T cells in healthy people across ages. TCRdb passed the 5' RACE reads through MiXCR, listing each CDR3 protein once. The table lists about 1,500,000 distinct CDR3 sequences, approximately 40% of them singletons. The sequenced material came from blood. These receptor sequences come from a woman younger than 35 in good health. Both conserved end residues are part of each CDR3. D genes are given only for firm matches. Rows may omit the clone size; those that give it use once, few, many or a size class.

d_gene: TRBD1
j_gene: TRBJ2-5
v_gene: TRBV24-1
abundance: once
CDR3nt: TGTGCCACCAGTGATACGGACAGGTACAATGAGCAGTACTTC
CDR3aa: CATSDTDRYNEQYF

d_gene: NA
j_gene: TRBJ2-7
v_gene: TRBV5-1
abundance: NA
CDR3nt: TGCGCCAGCAGCTTGACAGGGAAGGACGAGCAGTACTTC
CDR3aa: CASSLTGKDEQYF

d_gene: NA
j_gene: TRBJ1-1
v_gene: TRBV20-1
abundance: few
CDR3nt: TGCAGTGCTGGCGGGAGGGGAGACACTGAAGCTTTCTTT
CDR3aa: CSAGGRGDTEAFF

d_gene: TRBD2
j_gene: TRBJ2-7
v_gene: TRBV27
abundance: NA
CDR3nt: TGTGCCAGCAGTCACGGGACTAGCGGACTCTACGGGTACGAGCAGTACTTC
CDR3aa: CASSHGTSGLYGYEQYF

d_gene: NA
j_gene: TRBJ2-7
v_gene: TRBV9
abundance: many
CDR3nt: TGTGCCAGCAGCCCCCGGTTACTGACGGCCCACGAGCAGTACTTC
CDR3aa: CASSPRLLTAHEQYF

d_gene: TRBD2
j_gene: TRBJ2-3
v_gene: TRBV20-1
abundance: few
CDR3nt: TGCAGTGCCCCTTCTGGACTAGCGGGAGGGCCAGCAGATACGCAGTATTTT
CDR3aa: CSAPSGLAGGPADTQYF

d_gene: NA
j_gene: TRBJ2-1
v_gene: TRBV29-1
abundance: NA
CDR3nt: TGCAGCGTTCTCTGGGACGAACCCTACAATGAGCAGTTCTTC
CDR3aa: CSVLWDEPYNEQFF

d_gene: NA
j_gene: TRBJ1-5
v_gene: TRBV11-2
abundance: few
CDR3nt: TGTGCCAGCAGCTTAGATCCCAGGGATCAGCCCCAGCATTTT
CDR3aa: CASSLDPRDQPQHF

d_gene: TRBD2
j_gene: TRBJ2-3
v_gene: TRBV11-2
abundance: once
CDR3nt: TGTGCCAGCAGCTTAGGGGAGGGTGGGCTGAGCACAGATACGCAGTATTTT
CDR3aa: CASSLGEGGLSTDTQYF

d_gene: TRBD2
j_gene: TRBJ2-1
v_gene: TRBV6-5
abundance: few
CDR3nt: TGTGCCAGCAGTCTTGAGACTAGCGGGGCGACCGCTGAGCAGTTCTTC
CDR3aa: CASSLETSGATAEQFF

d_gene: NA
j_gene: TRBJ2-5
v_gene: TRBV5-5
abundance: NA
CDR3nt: TGTGCCAGCAGCTGGACGGCGGCCCAAGAGACCCAGTACTTC
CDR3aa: CASSWTAAQETQYF

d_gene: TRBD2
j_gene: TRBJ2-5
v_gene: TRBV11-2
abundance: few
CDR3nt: TGTGCCAGCAGAAAGATTTGGACTAGCGGGACTAACAATGAGCAGTACTTC
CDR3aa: CASRKIWTSGTNNEQYF

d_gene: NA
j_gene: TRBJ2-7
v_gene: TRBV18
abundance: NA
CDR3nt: TGTGCCAGCTCACCGGGGTCCGCAGACTACGAGCAGTACTTC
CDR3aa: CASSPGSADYEQYF

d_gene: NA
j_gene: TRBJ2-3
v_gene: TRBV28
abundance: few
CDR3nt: TGTGCCAGCAACTTTCTCTGGAGGCTTCCCACAGATACGCAGTATTTT
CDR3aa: CASNFLWRLPTDTQYF

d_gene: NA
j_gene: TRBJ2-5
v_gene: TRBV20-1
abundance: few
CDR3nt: TGCAGTGCCTCAGGCCGGGGGAACCAAGAGACCCAGTACTTC
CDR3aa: CSASGRGNQETQYF

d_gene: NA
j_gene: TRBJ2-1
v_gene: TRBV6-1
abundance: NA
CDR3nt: TGTGCCAGCAGTGTATTAACTGGTGAGCAGTTCTTC
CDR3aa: CASSVLTGEQFF

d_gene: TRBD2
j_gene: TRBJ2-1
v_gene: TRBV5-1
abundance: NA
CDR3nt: TGCGCCAGCAGCTTGGTAGCAGCGGGGGGATTCTACAATGAGCAGTTCTTC
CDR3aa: CASSLVAAGGFYNEQFF

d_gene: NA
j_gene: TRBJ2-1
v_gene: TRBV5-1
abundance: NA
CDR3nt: TGCGCCAGCAGCTTGGTTGGATTCTCCTACAATGAGCAGTTCTTC
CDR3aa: CASSLVGFSYNEQFF

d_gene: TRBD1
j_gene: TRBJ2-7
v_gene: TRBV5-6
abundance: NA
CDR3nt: TGTGCCAGCAGCGGAGTAGACAGGGGCAGAAACGAGCAGTACTTC
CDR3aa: CASSGVDRGRNEQYF

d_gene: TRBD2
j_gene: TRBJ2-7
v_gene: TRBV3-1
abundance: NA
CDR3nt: TGTGCCAGCAGCCAGGGTACAGGCGGGAGCAAGCAGTACTTC
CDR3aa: CASSQGTGGSKQYF

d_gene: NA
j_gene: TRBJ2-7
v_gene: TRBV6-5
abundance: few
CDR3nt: TGTGCCAGCAGCTACTCGAGGCAGGGCCCCTACGAGCAGTACTTC
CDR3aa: CASSYSRQGPYEQYF

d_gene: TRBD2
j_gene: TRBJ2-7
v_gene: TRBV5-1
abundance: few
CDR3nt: TGCGCCAGCAGCCCCGGGGAGGGACTAGCGTACGAGCAGTACTTC
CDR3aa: CASSPGEGLAYEQYF

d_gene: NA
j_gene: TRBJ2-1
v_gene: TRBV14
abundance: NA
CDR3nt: TGTGCCAGCAGCCAAGTCGGCCACAATGAGCAGTTCTTC
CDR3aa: CASSQVGHNEQFF

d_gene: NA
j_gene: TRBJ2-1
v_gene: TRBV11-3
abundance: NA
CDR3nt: TGTGCCAGCAGCTTGTGGGGCGTAGATGAGCAGTTCTTC
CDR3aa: CASSLWGVDEQFF

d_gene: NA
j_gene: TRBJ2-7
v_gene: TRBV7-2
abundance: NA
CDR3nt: TGTGCCAGCGGTGTCCAGGGCTGGGAGCAGTACTTC
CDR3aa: CASGVQGWEQYF

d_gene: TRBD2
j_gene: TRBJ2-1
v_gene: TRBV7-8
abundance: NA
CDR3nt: TGTGCCAGCAGCTCTACCCTGACTAGCCTGAGCTCCTACAATGAGCAGTTCTTC
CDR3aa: CASSSTLTSLSSYNEQFF

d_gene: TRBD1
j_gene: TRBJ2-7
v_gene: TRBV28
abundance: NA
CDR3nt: TGTGCCAGCAGTCTCCAACAGGGGTCCTACGAGCAGTACTTC
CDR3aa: CASSLQQGSYEQYF

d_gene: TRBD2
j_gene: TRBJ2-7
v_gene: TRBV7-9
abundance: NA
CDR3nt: TGTGCCAGCAGCTCCGGCGAGCGGGAGTGGTCCTACAATGAGCAGTACTTC
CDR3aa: CASSSGEREWSYNEQYF

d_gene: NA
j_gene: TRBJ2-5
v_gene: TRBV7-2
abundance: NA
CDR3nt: TGTGCCAGCAGCCCCGAGGACAGCAGAGAGACCCAGTACTTC
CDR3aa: CASSPEDSRETQYF

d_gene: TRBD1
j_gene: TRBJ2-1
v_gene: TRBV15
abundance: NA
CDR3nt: TGTGCCACCAGACAATACCGGGACAGGGGGCGCAGCCCCTACAATGAGCAGTTCTTC
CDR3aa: CATRQYRDRGRSPYNEQFF

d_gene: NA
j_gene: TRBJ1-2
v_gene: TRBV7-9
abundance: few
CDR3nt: TGTGCCAGCAGCTTAGTCACCAGTAATCCTTATGGCTACACCTTC
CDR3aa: CASSLVTSNPYGYTF

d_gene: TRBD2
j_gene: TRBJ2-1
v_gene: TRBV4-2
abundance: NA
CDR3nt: TGTGCCAGCAGCCAAGATGGCGGACTAGCGGGACCCCACAATGAGCAGTTCTTC
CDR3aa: CASSQDGGLAGPHNEQFF

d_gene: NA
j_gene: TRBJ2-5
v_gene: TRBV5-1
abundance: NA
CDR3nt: TGCGCCAGCAACAGTCAGGGGCAAGAGACCCAGTACTTC
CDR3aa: CASNSQGQETQYF

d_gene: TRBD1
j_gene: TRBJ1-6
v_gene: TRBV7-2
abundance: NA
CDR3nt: TGTGCCAGCAGCACACAGGGGGATAATTCACCCCTCCACTTT
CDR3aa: CASSTQGDNSPLHF

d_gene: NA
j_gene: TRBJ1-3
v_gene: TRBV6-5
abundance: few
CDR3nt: TGTGCCAGCAGTTACTCGGAAGGATCTGGAAACACCATATATTTT
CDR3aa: CASSYSEGSGNTIYF

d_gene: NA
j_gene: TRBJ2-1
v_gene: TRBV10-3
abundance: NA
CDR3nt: TGTGCCACCACTTCGGGCAATGAGCAGTTCTTC
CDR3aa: CATTSGNEQFF

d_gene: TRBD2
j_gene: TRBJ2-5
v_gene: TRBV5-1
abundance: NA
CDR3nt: TGCGCCAGCACGGAGACTAGCGGAGAAAAAGAGACCCAGTACTTC
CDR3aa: CASTETSGEKETQYF

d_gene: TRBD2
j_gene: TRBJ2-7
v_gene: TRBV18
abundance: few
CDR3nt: TGTGCCAGCTCACCACTGGGGACTACTGACGAGCAGTACTTC
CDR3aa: CASSPLGTTDEQYF

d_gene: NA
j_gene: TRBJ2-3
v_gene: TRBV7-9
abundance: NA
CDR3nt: TGTGCCAGCAGCTTGGGTGTGGAGGAGGTTAAGGATACGCAGTATTTT
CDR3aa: CASSLGVEEVKDTQYF

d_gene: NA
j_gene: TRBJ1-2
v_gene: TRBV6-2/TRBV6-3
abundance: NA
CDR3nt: TGTGCCAGCAGTACCACAGGGTACGCTTATGGCTACACCTTC
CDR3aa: CASSTTGYAYGYTF

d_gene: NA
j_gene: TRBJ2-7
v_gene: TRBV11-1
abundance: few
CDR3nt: TGTGCCAGCAGCGCAACGAATACAGCTCAACCAACCTACGAGCAGTACTTC
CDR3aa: CASSATNTAQPTYEQYF

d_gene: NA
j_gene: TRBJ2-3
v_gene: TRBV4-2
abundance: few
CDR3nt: TGTGCCAGCAGCCAAGTGGGGTTGACAGATACGCAGTATTTT
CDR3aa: CASSQVGLTDTQYF

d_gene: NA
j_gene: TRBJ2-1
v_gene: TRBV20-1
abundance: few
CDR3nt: TGCAGTGCTAGAGATGGGGGGCATCTACAGAATGAGCAGTTCTTC
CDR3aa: CSARDGGHLQNEQFF

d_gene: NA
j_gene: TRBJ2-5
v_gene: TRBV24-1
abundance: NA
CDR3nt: TGTGCCACCAGTGACCGACAGCCTCAAGAGACCCAGTACTTC
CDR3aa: CATSDRQPQETQYF

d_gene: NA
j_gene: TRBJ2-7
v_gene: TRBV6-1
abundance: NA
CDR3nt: TGTGCCAGCAGTGCTTGGGCAGGGGGGAGCTACGAGCAGTACTTC
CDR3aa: CASSAWAGGSYEQYF

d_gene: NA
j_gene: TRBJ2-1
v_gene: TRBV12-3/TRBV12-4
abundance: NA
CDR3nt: TGTGCCACCCTGGCGGGAATCACTGAGCAGTTCTTC
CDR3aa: CATLAGITEQFF

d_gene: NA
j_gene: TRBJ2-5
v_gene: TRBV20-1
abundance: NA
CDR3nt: TGCAGTGCTAGGGCTCGCCATCTGGACAGAAACCAAGAGACCCAGTACTTC
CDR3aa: CSARARHLDRNQETQYF

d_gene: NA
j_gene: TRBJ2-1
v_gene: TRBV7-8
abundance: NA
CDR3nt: TGTGCCAGCAGCGGCCCTGGGGGGGCGGTTGGGAATGAGCAGTTCTTC
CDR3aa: CASSGPGGAVGNEQFF

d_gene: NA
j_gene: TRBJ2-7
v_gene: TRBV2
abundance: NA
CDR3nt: TGTGCCAGCAGTGTGTTTGAGCAGTACTTC
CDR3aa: CASSVFEQYF

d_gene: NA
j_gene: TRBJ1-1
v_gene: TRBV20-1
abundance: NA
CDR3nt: TGCAGTGCTAGTGCGTTCAGGAGAGAAGCTTTCTTT
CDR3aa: CSASAFRREAFF

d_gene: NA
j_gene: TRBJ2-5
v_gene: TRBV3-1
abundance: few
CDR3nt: TGTGCCAGCAGCCAAGCGCGGACCCAGTACTTC
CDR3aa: CASSQARTQYF

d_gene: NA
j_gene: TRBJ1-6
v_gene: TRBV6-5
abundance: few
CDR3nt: TGTGCCAGCAGTTACCAGGGCGGGGATTCACCCCTCCACTTT
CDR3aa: CASSYQGGDSPLHF

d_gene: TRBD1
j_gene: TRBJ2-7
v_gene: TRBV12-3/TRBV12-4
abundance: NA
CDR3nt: TGTGCCAGCAGCCGTACCTCCGGGACAGGGGTGAACGAGCAGTACTTC
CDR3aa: CASSRTSGTGVNEQYF

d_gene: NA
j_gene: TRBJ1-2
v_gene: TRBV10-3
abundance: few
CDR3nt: TGTGCCATCAGTGAGTCGGATGGCAGCAGTCACTACACCTTC
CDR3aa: CAISESDGSSHYTF

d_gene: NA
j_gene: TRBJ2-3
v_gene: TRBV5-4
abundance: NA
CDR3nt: TGTGCCAGCAGCTTGGTCTTGGAGGATACGCAGTATTTT
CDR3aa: CASSLVLEDTQYF

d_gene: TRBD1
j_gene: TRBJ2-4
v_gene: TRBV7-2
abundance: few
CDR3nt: TGTGCCAGCAGCTTCGGGACAGCGAAGAGGGGAAACATTCAGTACTTC
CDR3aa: CASSFGTAKRGNIQYF

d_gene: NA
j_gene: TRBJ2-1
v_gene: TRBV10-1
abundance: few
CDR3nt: TGCGCCAGCAGTGATGGACGGGACAATGAGCAGTTCTTC
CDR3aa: CASSDGRDNEQFF